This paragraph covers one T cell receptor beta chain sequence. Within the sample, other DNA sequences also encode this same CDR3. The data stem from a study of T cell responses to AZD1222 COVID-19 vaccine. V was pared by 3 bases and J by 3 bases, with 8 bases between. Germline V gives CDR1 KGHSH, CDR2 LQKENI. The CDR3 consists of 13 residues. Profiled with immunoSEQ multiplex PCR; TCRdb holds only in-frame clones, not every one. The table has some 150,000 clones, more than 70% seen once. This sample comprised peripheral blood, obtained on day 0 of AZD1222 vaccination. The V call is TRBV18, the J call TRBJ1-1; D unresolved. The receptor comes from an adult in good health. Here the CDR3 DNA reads TGTGCCAGCTCACCGTCTCAGGACACTGAAGCTTTCTTT. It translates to CASSPSQDTEAFF.